This passage covers 10 T cell receptor beta chains from one sample sequenced in a study of cytomegalovirus exposure and HLA in healthy donors. With 60 Vbeta and 13 Jbeta primers, the PCR was carried out. Sequencing was performed with immunoSEQ multiplex PCR; in TCRdb, only in-frame clones are kept and a portion is missing. The sample lists approximately 150,000 clones; 50% to 75% were seen once. Sequencing was done on a sample of PBMCs. These receptors were taken from a woman in her sixties or seventies in good health and CMV-seropositive.

V and J are TRBV7-3 and TRBJ1-2; 8 nucleotides align to TRBD1. V trimming: 5 bases; J trimming: 8 bases; junction bases outside the gene matches: 10. This CDR3 has 14 amino acids. CDR1 and CDR2 from the germline V gene are SGHTA and FQGTGA. The CDR3 DNA sequence: TGTGCCAGCAGCACGCCGGGACAGGAGCGAGGCTACACCTTC. It translates to CASSTPGQERGYTF. Full variable domain (outside the CDR3, taken from reference TRBV7-3 and TRBJ1-2): GAGVSQTPSNKVTEKGKYVELRCDPISGHTALYWYRQSLGQGPEFLIYFQGTGAADDSGLPNDRFFAVRPEGSVSTLKIQRTERGDSAVYLCASSTPGQERGYTFGSGTRLTVV.

The chain couples TRBV29-1 to TRBJ2-5; D is possibly TRBD1 (8 bases). The end of the DNA is better explained by TRBJ2-7, so the J call may be wrong. The CDR3 totals 13 residues. Per the germline V gene, CDR1 is SQVTM and CDR2 is ANQGSEA. DNA of the CDR3: TGCAGCGTCAAAACAGGGGGGGTCTACGAGCAGTACTTC. Amino acids: CSVKTGGVYEQYF.

V is TRBV6-5 and J is TRBJ1-2; possible D gene TRBD1, 5 bases. Germline V gene data show CDR1 as MNHEY and CDR2 as SVGAGI. The CDR3 runs 14 residues. V was trimmed by 2 bases and J by 7 bases, leaving 14 bases between them. The CDR3 region is CASSYRQGQSGYTF. In nucleotides, the CDR3 is TGTGCCAGCAGTTACCGGCAGGGTCAGTCTGGCTACACCTTC.

This chain uses TRBV28 with TRBJ2-1, with 8 bases identical to TRBD1. Germline V gene data show CDR1 as MDHEN and CDR2 as SYDVKM. This CDR3 has 17 residues. Trimming removed 6 bases from V and 7 bases from J; junction bases left unmatched: 17. The CDR3 reads CASRDGQGQKLINEQFF. The CDR3 DNA follows: TGTGCCAGCAGGGATGGACAGGGACAGAAATTGATTAATGAGCAGTTCTTC.

V usage is TRBV2 and J usage is TRBJ2-7, with a possible D match to TRBD2 (6 bases). CDR3 length equals 15 residues. In germline, CDR1 is SNHLY, CDR2 FYNNEI. V was cut by 2 bases and J by 0 bases, with 11 bases left in between. CDR3 amino acids: CASSERTTTSYEQYF. The CDR3 nucleotides are TGTGCCAGCAGTGAAAGGACTACTACCTCCTACGAGCAGTACTTC.

The J gene is TRBJ2-7, the V gene TRBV5-4; 7 bases agree with TRBD1. CDR3 length: 15 amino acids. Germline lookup yields CDR1 SGHNT and CDR2 YYREEE (reference sequence). V trimming: 6 bases; J trimming: 0 bases; junction bases outside the gene matches: 9. In DNA, the CDR3 is TGTGCCAGCACAACCGGGACAGCTAACTCCTACGAGCAGTACTTC. Its translation: CASTTGTANSYEQYF.

This chain connects TRBV15 to TRBJ1-6; 10 positions match TRBD1. Germline V gene sequence: CDR1 LNHNV, CDR2 YYDKDF (reference sequence). The CDR3 runs 17 residues. With V trimmed by 0 bases and J by 6 bases, 5 bases remained unmatched. The CDR3 DNA sequence: TGTGCCACCAGCAGAGACGGGGGACAGGGGACTAATTCACCCCTCCACTTT. Residues: CATSRDGGQGTNSPLHF.

V is TRBV10-3 and J is TRBJ1-4; 10 nucleotides align to TRBD1. This CDR3 has 13 residues. Germline values: CDR1 ENHRY, CDR2 SYGVKD. V lost 11 bases to trimming and J lost 6 bases; unmatched junction nucleotides: 6. The CDR3 bases are TGTGCCTCAACGGGACAGGGGCATGAAAAACTGTTTTTT. Amino acids: CASTGQGHEKLFF.

The chain links TRBV7-8 to TRBJ2-1; 10 nucleotides agree with TRBD2. Germline CDR1 and CDR2: SGHVS and FQNEAQ. The CDR3 consists of 18 residues. J was trimmed by 9 bases and V by 5 bases; bases with no gene match: 19. DNA for the CDR3: TGTGCCAGCAGCGTCTTGTTGGCTAGCGGGAGCCAGAGGGGTGAGCAGTTCTTC. Amino acid sequence: CASSVLLASGSQRGEQFF. Full variable domain (outside the CDR3, taken from reference TRBV7-8 and TRBJ2-1): GAGVSQSPRYKVAKRGQDVALRCDPISGHVSLFWYQQALGQGPEFLTYFQNEAQLDKSGLPSDRFFAERPEGSVSTLKIQRTQQEDSAVYLCASSVLLASGSQRGEQFFGPGTRLTVL.

In this sample, this clone turned up a few times. The chain has TRBV7-9 and TRBJ1-1; no firm D call. In germline, CDR1 is SEHNR, CDR2 FQNEAQ (reference sequence). The germline V and J ends were trimmed by 3 bases and 6 bases, with 8 bases remaining between them. The CDR3 runs 12 residues. The CDR3 sequence: CASSLESSEAFF. The CDR3 DNA is TGTGCCAGCAGCTTGGAGAGTTCTGAAGCTTTCTTT.